These T cell receptor beta chains were read from a single sample in a study of blood T cell repertoires in COVID-19. Repertoires were generated with immunoSEQ multiplex PCR, while TCRdb's copy carries only in-frame clones and drops some. This table holds 50,000 to 75,000 clones, more than 60% found once. Sequenced input: peripheral blood. These receptor sequences come from a woman aged 45-59 years with active or convalescent COVID-19. Both conserved end residues are part of each CDR3. The order of the fields is V gene, J gene, CDR3 protein.

V: TRBV27; J: TRBJ2-3; CDR3: CASSYTSGSHYTQYF
V: TRBV4-1; J: TRBJ1-2; CDR3: CASSQEVEANYGYTF
V: TRBV11-2; J: TRBJ2-7; CDR3: CASSLEAGGSYEQYF
V: TRBV19; J: TRBJ2-1; CDR3: CASSIDGLAGYNEQFF
V: TRBV5-5; J: TRBJ1-6; CDR3: CATSSYNSPLHF
V: TRBV18; J: TRBJ2-7; CDR3: CASSPPSGRINEQYF
V: TRBV7-6; J: TRBJ2-5; CDR3: CASSLGQGPQETQYF
V: TRBV11-2; J: TRBJ1-2; CDR3: CASSFSRVTGAGYTF
V: TRBV3-1/TRBV3-2; J: TRBJ2-1; CDR3: CASSQTRVSSYNEQFF
V: TRBV28; J: TRBJ2-7; CDR3: CASSLQRELYEQYF
V: TRBV7-6; J: TRBJ2-5; CDR3: CASSVYGTRQETQYF
V: TRBV28; J: TRBJ2-7; CDR3: CASIRGGSTYEQYF
V: TRBV2; J: TRBJ2-3; CDR3: CASLPLSPSTDTQYF
V: TRBV20-1; J: TRBJ2-5; CDR3: CSASRTGYDRETQYF
V: TRBV5-1; J: TRBJ2-7; CDR3: CASSNRDTNSYEQYF
V: TRBV5-1; J: TRBJ1-1; CDR3: CASSFYSGVNTEAFF
V: TRBV19; J: TRBJ2-1; CDR3: CASAQATYNEQFF
V: TRBV7-2; J: TRBJ2-4; CDR3: CASSLGLVDIQYF
V: TRBV19; J: TRBJ1-1; CDR3: CASTILGGGHDTEAFF
V: TRBV3-1/TRBV3-2; J: TRBJ1-1; CDR3: CASSQGGSGTEAFF
V: TRBV11-3; J: TRBJ1-4; CDR3: CASSLESQFRLNEKLFF
V: TRBV7-9; J: TRBJ1-4; CDR3: CASSLLTGPTGRVIEKLFF
V: TRBV5-4; J: TRBJ2-3; CDR3: CASSFIGTSGRSTDTQYF
V: TRBV6-5; J: TRBJ1-1; CDR3: CASSSPRGGGNTEAFF
V: TRBV12-5; J: TRBJ1-1; CDR3: CASGLPTGGGNTEAFF
V: TRBV7-6; J: TRBJ2-1; CDR3: CASSLAGGGRGYNEQFF
V: TRBV10-2; J: TRBJ2-1; CDR3: CASSRLAGGGNEQFF
V: TRBV7-2; J: TRBJ2-3; CDR3: CASSLDSAGGTTDTQYF
V: TRBV7-9; J: TRBJ2-5; CDR3: CASSLLLAGEETQYF
V: TRBV6-6; J: TRBJ2-7; CDR3: CASSRPSGQYF
V: TRBV27; J: TRBJ2-7; CDR3: CASSPLGTSGVGSYEQYF
V: TRBV30; J: TRBJ1-2; CDR3: CAWSYPTGYGYTF
V: TRBV5-6; J: TRBJ2-5; CDR3: CASSLEPGRRAETQYF
V: TRBV7-2; J: TRBJ1-1; CDR3: CASSLRGDKAFF
V: TRBV2; J: TRBJ2-5; CDR3: CASSRGLAEETQYF
V: TRBV20-1; J: TRBJ2-1; CDR3: CSARGPNEQFF
V: TRBV9; J: TRBJ1-5; CDR3: CASSPGTGRGNQPQHF
V: TRBV27; J: TRBJ2-1; CDR3: CASSWGLLGEQFF
V: TRBV7-9; J: TRBJ1-5; CDR3: CASSNGQGGNQPQHF
V: TRBV5-4; J: TRBJ2-1; CDR3: CASSYPRQSSYNEQFF
V: TRBV11-2; J: TRBJ2-5; CDR3: CASSRGRAREETQYF
V: TRBV18; J: TRBJ1-1; CDR3: CASSPGQGDYTEAFF
V: TRBV6-5; J: TRBJ2-5; CDR3: CASSLLALQETQYF
V: TRBV18; J: TRBJ2-3; CDR3: CASSPFRDTDTQYF
V: TRBV7-6; J: TRBJ2-2; CDR3: CASSSTGAHGSGELFF
V: TRBV14; J: TRBJ2-3; CDR3: CASARDRASTDTQYF
V: TRBV27; J: TRBJ2-1; CDR3: CASSPGQGIYNEQFF
V: TRBV3-1/TRBV3-2; J: TRBJ2-1; CDR3: CASSQSTGSISYNEQFF
V: TRBV5-4; J: TRBJ1-2; CDR3: CASSIDRGYGYTF
V: TRBV6-6; J: TRBJ2-1; CDR3: CASSYPGGEQFF
V: TRBV5-1; J: TRBJ2-2; CDR3: CASSLDGGDTGELFF
V: TRBV5-1; J: TRBJ1-6; CDR3: CASSLTEDSPLHF
V: TRBV9; J: TRBJ2-3; CDR3: CASSLRQGTDTQYF
V: TRBV19; J: TRBJ1-5; CDR3: CASSIRSGGSNQPQHF
V: TRBV2; J: TRBJ1-1; CDR3: CASSSQQGMPEAFF
V: TRBV5-1; J: TRBJ2-1; CDR3: CASSSRDRGPPFYNEQFF